The clone carrying this T cell receptor beta chain was counted a single time. Antigen specificity is unknown. CDR3 length equals 13 residues. The germline V and J ends were trimmed by 2 bases and 6 bases, with 11 bases remaining between them. Germline loops: CDR1 MNHNY, CDR2 SVGAGI (reference sequence). This sample is drawn from a study of cytomegalovirus exposure and HLA in healthy donors. Study observations and caveats: V- and J-gene trimming of TCR beta was linked (in a later analysis) to a missense DCLRE1C variant. Cytomegalovirus status, reportedly, was diagnosed with high specificity and sensitivity by the classifier. Earlier analysis looked at TCR beta V segments, and most were productive about 87% or about 30% of the time. Rarity marked most TCR sequences, yet some public TCRs occurred in many donors.

Vbeta (60) and Jbeta (13) primers were used in the PCR. Produced via immunoSEQ multiplex PCR; TCRdb's table is partial and in-frame only. The data contain fewer than 100,000 clones, around four fifths of them singletons. The TCR comes from a man aged 35-49 years in good health and CMV-seronegative. The chain carries TRBV6-6 and TRBJ2-7, with D possibly TRBD1 on 5 matching bases. Sequencing was performed on PBMCs. The CDR3 sequence: CASSYGRESEQYF. CDR3 DNA: TGTGCCAGCAGTTACGGCAGGGAAAGCGAGCAGTACTTC.